This T cell receptor (beta chain) was recorded in a study of early T cells in non-severe SARS-CoV-2 infection. Individual cDNA molecules were tagged with unique molecular identifiers. In TCRdb, the 5' RACE reads were re-called with MiXCR into one record per CDR3 protein. The sample has tens of thousands of distinct CDR3 sequences, 3.9% seen once. This clonotype was recorded at least ten times. Antigen specificity is unknown. Study-wide results and limits: VDJdb matching favored anti-spike CD8 responses, missing private and CD4 specificities.

Germline CDR1 reads MDHEN; CDR2 reads SYDVKM. CDR3 length: 14 residues. Trimming removed 3 bases at V and 4 bases at J, with 12 bases between. Input material: whole blood. This sequence joins TRBV28 and TRBJ1-2; D possibly corresponds to TRBD1 (6 bases). The TCR comes from an adult who was a healthcare worker with PCR-confirmed SARS-CoV-2 infection or an uninfected control (not recorded which). CDR3 sequence (DNA): TGTGCCAGCAGTTTCGGACAGTTCCTCTATGGCTACACCTTC. Encoded protein: CASSFGQFLYGYTF.